The entry that follows covers one TCR beta chain sequence. Its cognate antigen is unknown. The CDR3 totals 15 residues. Germline values: CDR1 SGHTA, CDR2 FQGNSA. These data originate in a study of Graves' ophthalmopathy and Graves' hyperthyroidism. Notes on the study in general: In blood appeared most of the expanded thyroid clonotypes whose frequency exceeded 0.001.

RNA transcripts provided the template for amplifying TCR beta CDR3 regions. A first-round RT-PCR used HTBI primers, followed by a second-round multiplex PCR. MiXCR, applied by TCRdb to the multiplex PCR reads, yields one record per CDR3 protein. Of about 740,000 distinct CDR3 sequences listed, 40% are singletons. The specimen was peripheral blood. The receptor was derived from an adult man with Graves' ophthalmopathy. The chain carries TRBV7-2 and TRBJ2-5; D gene unclear. The better agreement between TRBJ2-1 and the DNA end casts doubt on the J call. CDR3 sequence reads: CASSFGRGEVNEQFF. As DNA, the CDR3 is TGTGCCAGCAGCTTTGGCCGTGGGGAAGTCAATGAGCAGTTCTTC.